This TCR beta chain is from a study of immune reconstitution after stem cell transplant in scleroderma. This CDR3 region has 15 residues. Germline CDR1 and CDR2: LNHDA and SQIVND (reference sequence). The ends were cut back, 3 bases at V and 3 bases at J, with 14 bases in the middle. TCRdb processed the RT-PCR reads anew with MiXCR; each CDR3 protein has one entry. The sample lists about 3,700 distinct CDR3 sequences, about 5.7% seen once, with 15% in the top ten. This clonotype was recorded a few times. V gene TRBV19 combines with J gene TRBJ1-1; perhaps TRBD1 as D (6 bases). The receptor's source is a female donor with systemic sclerosis. Sample acquisition took place before or after autologous hematopoietic stem cell transplantation (not recorded which). The CDR3 coding sequence is TGTGCCAGTAGTATGGAGACAGGCGCGGACACTGAAGCTTTCTTT. Encoded protein: CASSMETGADTEAFF. The full variable domain, rest sourced from reference TRBV19 and TRBJ1-1, is DGGITQSPKYLFRKEGQNVTLSCEQNLNHDAMYWYRQDPGQGLRLIYYSQIVNDFQKGDIAEGYSVSREKKESFPLTVTSAQKNPTAFYLCASSMETGADTEAFFGQGTRLTVV.